The T cell receptor beta chain under discussion was sequenced for a study of CD8+ T cells in alopecia areata. Study context: Tofacitinib administration to treated patients was oral, at 5 to 10 mg twice daily.

Lesional scalp tissue (obtained by punch biopsy) and peripheral blood were collected from alopecia areata patients. RNA was isolated and reverse transcribed to cDNA, the sequencing template. Data came from immunoSEQ multiplex PCR; TCRdb stores just in-frame clones and leaves some out. This table has 220,000 or so clones, about three fifths appearing once. CDR3 size: 16 residues. With V trimmed by 3 bases and J by 7 bases, 9 bases remained unmatched. Germline CDR1 SEHNR, CDR2 FQNEAQ (reference sequence). V is TRBV7-9 and J is TRBJ1-6; 7 bases fit TRBD1. The specimen comprised CD4+ T cells sorted from blood, sampled at week 0. The source of this sequence is a human donor with alopecia areata. The CDR3 DNA sequence: TGTGCCAGCAGCTTGCCGGGACAGCTTGACAATTCACCCCTCCACTTT. Its translation: CASSLPGQLDNSPLHF. The full variable domain, with the rest looked up from reference TRBV7-9 and TRBJ1-6, is DTGVSQNPRHKITKRGQNVTFRCDPISEHNRLYWYRQTLGQGPEFLTYFQNEAQLEKSRLLSDRFSAERPKGSFSTLEIQRTEQGDSAMYLCASSLPGQLDNSPLHFGNGTRLTVT.